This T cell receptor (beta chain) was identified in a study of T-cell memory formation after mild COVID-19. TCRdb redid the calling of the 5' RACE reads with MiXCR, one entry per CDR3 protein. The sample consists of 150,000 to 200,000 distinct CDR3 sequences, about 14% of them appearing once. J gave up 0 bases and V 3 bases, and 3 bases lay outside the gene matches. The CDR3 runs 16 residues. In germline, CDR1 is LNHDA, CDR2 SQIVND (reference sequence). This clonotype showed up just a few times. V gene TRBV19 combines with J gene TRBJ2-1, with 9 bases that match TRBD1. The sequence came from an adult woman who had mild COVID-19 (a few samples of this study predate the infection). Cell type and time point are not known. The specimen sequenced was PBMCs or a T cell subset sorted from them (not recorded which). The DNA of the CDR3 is TGTGCCAGTAGTATCCCGGACAGGGGCTCCTACAATGAGCAGTTCTTC. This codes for CASSIPDRGSYNEQFF.